This T cell receptor (beta chain) derives from a study of blood T cell repertoires in COVID-19 (dated by TCRdb to between 2020 and 2021). Regarding the complete study: The collaborator samples originated in the United States, Italy and Spain and spanned the acute and convalescent phases of COVID-19. The material from the prospective study consisted of cDNA or gDNA derived from T cells, B-cell-depleted T cells, or PBMCs. Subjects who had been exposed to COVID-19, were actively infected with it, or had recovered from it provided the deeply sampled blood TCRbeta repertoires that made up the dataset. The repertoires were made available in a free public database intended to serve as a resource for research on the immune response to SARS-CoV-2. Samples were obtained from the ongoing ImmuneRACE study (first 160 participants) and from over a thousand subjects provided by 6 global collaborators. The sample metadata nearly always contained a de-identified subject ID, COVID-19 status, age in years and sex. Where available, HLA class I and class II types were taken from metadata supplied by the sample provider and were not determined by assay-based typing.

The full study reports these points: The quantity of clinical and demographic metadata differed by source and by participant and was supplied without curation.

Trimming leaves V shorter by 4 bases and J shorter by 1 base, with the junction holding 4 bases beyond the gene matches. CDR1 and CDR2 are drawn from the germline V gene (reference sequence): PRHDT, FYEKMQ. From the cysteine up to the phenylalanine, the CDR3 has a length of 15 residues. Here the CDR3 DNA is all that survives: 45 bases in frame from base 1. Turning to this clone: Which antigen it targets is not known. It has no much larger one-base neighbor in the sample; base qualities were not kept.

TCRbeta CDR3 regions were amplified from genomic DNA by means of the immunoSEQ Assay, a bias-controlled multiplex PCR. Per the original workflow: The number of nucleated cells in each sample was estimated from the amplification of reference gene primers within the assay. To quantify the absolute abundance of each unique TCRbeta CDR3 rearrangement, sequence reads were collapsed and filtered. For each sample, productive Simpson clonality was calculated as the square root of Simpson's diversity index over productive rearrangements. Here the immuneACCESS table is served through TCRdb, limited to in-frame sequences with V and J called. Missing clones are a known gap in these copies; in checked studies unresolved V genes cover under half, and the rest lacks a known reason. V and J calls and clone size are copied from that table; D and trimming were computed from the DNA. The sample table contains under 200,000 clones; only one count was recorded for 80% to 90% of them. About 9.4% of the sample is taken by the ten largest.

One collaborating source in Seattle enrolled patients while the patients were actively infected and followed the patients over time throughout the course of disease. The collaborating institutions used their own protocols to collect whole blood in K2EDTA tubes. Collaborator samples were shipped for TCRbeta analysis as frozen whole blood, isolated PBMCs, or DNA extracted from either sample type. Recombination joined TRBV13 with TRBJ2-5; a stretch of 9 junction bases matches TRBD1. The sample was peripheral blood. This TCR came from a woman in her 70s with COVID-19, enrolled during active disease. The DNA is as follows: TGTGCCAGCAGCTCAGGGACAGGGATCCAAGAGACCCAGTACTTC. Its translation reads: CASSSGTGIQETQYF.